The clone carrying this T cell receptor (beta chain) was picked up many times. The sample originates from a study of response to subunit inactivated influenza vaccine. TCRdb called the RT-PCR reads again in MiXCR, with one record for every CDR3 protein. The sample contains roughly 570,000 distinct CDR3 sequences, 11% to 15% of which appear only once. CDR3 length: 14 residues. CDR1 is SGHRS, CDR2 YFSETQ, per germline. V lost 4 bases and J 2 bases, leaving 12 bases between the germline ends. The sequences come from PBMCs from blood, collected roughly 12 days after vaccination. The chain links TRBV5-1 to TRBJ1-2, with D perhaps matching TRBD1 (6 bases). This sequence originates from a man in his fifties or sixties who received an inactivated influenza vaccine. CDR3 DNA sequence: TGCGCCAGCAGCGTTGGGACAACAAACTATGGCTACACCTTC. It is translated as CASSVGTTNYGYTF. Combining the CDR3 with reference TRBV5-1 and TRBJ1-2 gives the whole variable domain KAGVTQTPRYLIKTRGQQVTLSCSPISGHRSVSWYQQTPGQGLQFLFEYFSETQRNKGNFPGRFSGRQFSNSRSEMNVSTLELGDSALYLCASSVGTTNYGYTFGSGTRLTVV.